The subject of this entry is one TCR beta chain. Its antigen is unidentified. At one end, the junction sequence differs from germline, possibly due to a read error. Sorted subsets were CFSE-labeled and cultured roughly five days with allogeneic dendritic cells. FACS sorted CD4+ or CD8+ T cells into CD45RA+ naive and CD45RO+ memory. The sample is drawn from a study of regulatory dendritic cells for organ transplantation. Study observations and caveats: Mature dendritic cells appeared to drive more memory CD8+ clonal expansion than regulatory ones. Alloreactive memory CD8+ T cell pools varied considerably between individuals. Naive CD4+ and CD8+ repertoires were highly diverse; memory CD8+ was most oligoclonal.

Profiling relied on immunoSEQ multiplex PCR, and the TCRdb table lists in-frame clones only, not all of them. The sample includes 3,500 to 5,000 clones, 71% of them seen just once. The CDR3 is 15 residues long. Looked up from germline, CDR1 is SGHTS and CDR2 is YDEGEE. The chain links TRBV5-8 to TRBJ2-7; possibly TRBD1 for D (6 bases). Sequenced: memory CD8+ T cells from blood cultured with dendritic cells. The sample's subset: CD45RO+ memory T cells. The receptor was isolated from a human donor in good health. CDR3 coding DNA: TGCGCCAGCAGCCAAGTAGGAGCAGGGGAACACGAGCAGTACTTC. Amino acid sequence: CASSQVGAGEHEQYF.